This T cell receptor (beta chain) was identified during a study of T cell changes during pregnancy in multiple sclerosis. V shed 5 bases and J shed 0 bases, with 7 bases lying between them. The CDR3 runs 13 residues. CDR1 and CDR2 from the germline V gene are LNHDA and SQIVND (reference sequence). Only in-frame clones appear in the TCRdb table, and some are missing; sequencing was by immunoSEQ multiplex PCR. The table shows approximately 36,000 clones, with 93% occurring only once. The sequence came from a female donor with multiple sclerosis, enrolled in a pregnancy study. The sample was CD4+ T cells from peripheral blood mononuclear cells, taken in the first trimester of pregnancy. The chain employs TRBV19 and TRBJ1-1; D is ambiguous. CDR3 sequence: CASSLHMNTEAFF. The CDR3 coding sequence is TGTGCCAGTAGTCTTCACATGAACACTGAAGCTTTCTTT.